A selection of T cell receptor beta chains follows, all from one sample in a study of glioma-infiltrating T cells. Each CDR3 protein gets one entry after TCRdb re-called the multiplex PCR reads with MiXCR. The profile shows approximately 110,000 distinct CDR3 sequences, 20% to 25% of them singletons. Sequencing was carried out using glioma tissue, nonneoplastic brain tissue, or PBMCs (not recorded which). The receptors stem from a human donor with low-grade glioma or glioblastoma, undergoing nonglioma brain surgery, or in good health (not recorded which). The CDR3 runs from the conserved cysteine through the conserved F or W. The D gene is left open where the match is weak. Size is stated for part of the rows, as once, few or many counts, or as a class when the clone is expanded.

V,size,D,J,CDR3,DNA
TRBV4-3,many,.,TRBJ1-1,CASSQGRIWGNTEAFF,TGCGCCAGCAGCCAAGGGCGGATCTGGGGGAACACTGAAGCTTTCTTT
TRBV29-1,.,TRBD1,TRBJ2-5,CSVGQGQETQYF,TGCAGCGTGGGACAGGGCCAAGAGACCCAGTACTTC
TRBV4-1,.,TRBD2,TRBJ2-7,CASSQDRTSGNTYNEQYF,TGCGCCAGCAGCCAAGATAGGACTAGCGGGAATACCTACAATGAGCAGTACTTC
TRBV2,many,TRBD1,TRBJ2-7,CASRRGTGSYEQYF,TGTGCCTCCCGCCGGGGGACAGGTTCCTACGAGCAGTACTTC
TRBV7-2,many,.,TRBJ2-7,CASSLSSGTSSYEQYF,TGTGCCAGCAGCTTAAGCTCCGGGACAAGCTCCTACGAGCAGTACTTC
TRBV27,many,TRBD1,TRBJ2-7,CASSLSGTGYGEQYF,TGTGCCAGCAGTTTATCCGGGACAGGTTATGGCGAGCAGTACTTC
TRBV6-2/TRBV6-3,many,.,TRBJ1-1,CASSYQLGEAFF,TGTGCCAGCAGTTACCAGCTTGGCGAAGCTTTCTTT
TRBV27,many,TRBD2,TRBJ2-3,CASSLLTSVGTDTQYF,TGTGCCAGCAGTTTATTGACTAGCGTCGGCACAGATACGCAGTATTTT
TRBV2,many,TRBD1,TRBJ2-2,CASREQGYGTGELFF,TGTGCCAGCAGGGAACAGGGGTACGGCACCGGGGAGCTGTTTTTT
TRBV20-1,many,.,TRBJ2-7,CSATGTRDSDEQYF,TGCAGTGCCACCGGGACCCGTGACTCTGATGAGCAGTACTTC
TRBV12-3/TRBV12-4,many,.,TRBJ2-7,CASSLPRVSYEQYF,TGTGCCAGCAGTTTACCCAGGGTCTCCTACGAGCAGTACTTC
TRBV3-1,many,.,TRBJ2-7,CASSQRPGGTYEQYF,TGTGCCAGCAGCCAGAGACCTGGAGGCACCTACGAGCAGTACTTC
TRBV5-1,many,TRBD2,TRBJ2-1,CASSFFSGAYNEQFF,TGCGCCAGCAGCTTTTTTAGCGGGGCATACAATGAGCAGTTCTTC
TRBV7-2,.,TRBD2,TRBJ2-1,CASSSRLAGGFNEQFF,TGTGCCAGCAGCTCCCGACTAGCGGGAGGTTTCAATGAGCAGTTCTTC
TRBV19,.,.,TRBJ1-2,CASSRTPGGYTF,TGTGCCAGTAGTCGGACACCCGGGGGCTACACCTTC
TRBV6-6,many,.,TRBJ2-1,CASSYPDGEQFF,TGTGCCAGCAGTTACCCTGACGGGGAGCAGTTCTTC
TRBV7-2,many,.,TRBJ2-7,CASSLALGRAYEQYF,TGTGCCAGCAGCTTAGCGCTCGGCCGAGCCTACGAGCAGTACTTC
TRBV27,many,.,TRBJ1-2,CASSPTRGWHGYTF,TGTGCCAGCAGTCCCACCAGGGGTTGGCACGGCTACACCTTC
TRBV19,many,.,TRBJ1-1,CASAMPTDPRPGTEAFF,TGTGCCAGTGCGATGCCGACAGACCCCCGTCCCGGCACTGAAGCTTTCTTT
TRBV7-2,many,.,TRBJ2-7,CASSLLHFYEQYF,TGTGCCAGCAGCTTATTACATTTCTACGAGCAGTACTTC
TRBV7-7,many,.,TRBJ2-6,CASSLNRVGANVLTF,TGTGCCAGCAGCTTGAACAGGGTCGGGGCCAACGTCCTGACTTTC
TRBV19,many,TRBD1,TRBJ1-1,CASNRGWGTEAFF,TGTGCCAGTAACAGGGGCTGGGGCACTGAAGCTTTCTTT
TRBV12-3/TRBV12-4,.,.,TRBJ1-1,CASITERENTEAFF,TGTGCCAGCATCACGGAAAGGGAGAACACTGAAGCTTTCTTT
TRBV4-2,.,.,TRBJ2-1,CASSQDLATRNEQFF,TGTGCCAGCAGCCAAGATCTCGCGACTAGGAATGAGCAGTTCTTC
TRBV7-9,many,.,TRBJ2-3,CASSLPRARGTDTQYF,TGTGCCAGCAGCTTACCCCGGGCGAGGGGGACAGATACGCAGTATTTT
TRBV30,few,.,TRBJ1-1,CACGRNTEAFF,TGTGCCTGTGGGCGGAACACTGAAGCTTTCTTT
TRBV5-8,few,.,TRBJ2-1,CASSHAPSRYNEQFF,TGTGCCAGCAGCCATGCGCCTAGCAGATACAATGAGCAGTTCTTC
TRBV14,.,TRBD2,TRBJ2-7,CASSPLGLAGGDHYF,TGTGCCAGCAGCCCCTTGGGACTAGCGGGGGGCGATCATTACTTC
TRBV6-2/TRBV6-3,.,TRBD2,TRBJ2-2,CASSWTSGSVHTGELFF,TGTGCCAGCTCCTGGACTAGCGGGAGTGTTCACACCGGGGAGCTGTTTTTT
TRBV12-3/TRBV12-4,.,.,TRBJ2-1,CASSLGTGNEQFF,TGTGCCAGCAGTTTAGGGACTGGCAATGAGCAGTTCTTC
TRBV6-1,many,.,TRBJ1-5,CASSISQPQHF,TGTGCCAGCAGTATCTCTCAGCCCCAGCATTTT
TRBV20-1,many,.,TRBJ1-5,CSATKQPNQPQHF,TGCAGTGCTACTAAACAGCCCAATCAGCCCCAGCATTTT
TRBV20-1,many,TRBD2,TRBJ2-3,CSASGLAGGGLSTDTQYF,TGCAGTGCTTCGGGACTAGCGGGAGGGGGTCTCAGCACAGATACGCAGTATTTT
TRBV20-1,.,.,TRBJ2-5,CSAWGARVEKTQYF,TGCAGTGCTTGGGGGGCGCGAGTGGAAAAGACCCAGTACTTC
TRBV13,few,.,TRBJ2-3,CASSFGDRRTDTQYF,TGTGCCAGCAGCTTCGGAGACCGTAGGACAGATACGCAGTATTTT
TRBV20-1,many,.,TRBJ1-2,CSASSPPAYGYTF,TGCAGTGCTAGTTCCCCCCCAGCCTATGGCTACACCTTC
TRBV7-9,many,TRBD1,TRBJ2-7,CASSSRQGAPYEQYF,TGTGCCAGCAGCTCACGACAGGGTGCTCCCTACGAGCAGTACTTC
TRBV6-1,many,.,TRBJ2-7,CASSLDMQQYF,TGTGCCAGCAGTCTTGATATGCAGCAGTACTTC
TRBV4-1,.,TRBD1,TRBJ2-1,CASSPPDRIDEQFF,TGCGCCAGCAGCCCCCCGGACAGGATCGATGAGCAGTTCTTC